Below, 17 T cell receptor beta chains from the same sample are listed, as sequenced in a study of blood T cell repertoires in COVID-19. The protocol was immunoSEQ multiplex PCR, while the TCRdb copy is restricted to in-frame clones and leaves out a portion. The sample has 150,000 or so clones, 85% to 90% seen once. The specimen sequenced was peripheral blood. All receptors derive from a man at least 80 years old with acute or convalescent COVID-19.

This chain connects TRBV11-2 to TRBJ1-5; D not certain. Germline V gene lookup returns CDR1 SGHAT and CDR2 FQNNGV. V lost 3 bases and J lost 1, with 7 bases in between. This CDR3 spans 14 amino acids. The DNA of the CDR3 is TGTGCCAGCAGCTTTTCGGGGAGCAATCAGCCCCAGCATTTT. Amino acid sequence: CASSFSGSNQPQHF.

J is TRBJ2-5 and V is TRBV27, with 9 bases lining up with TRBD2. Per the germline V gene, CDR1 is MNHEY and CDR2 is SMNVEV (reference sequence). CDR3 length: 18 residues. V lost 5 bases and J lost 2; bases outside the gene matches: 15. CDR3 nucleotide sequence: TGTGCCAGCAGTCCCCCCGGGTCGCTAGCGGGGAGACAAGAGACCCAGTACTTC. Translating it yields CASSPPGSLAGRQETQYF.

This chain links TRBV11-2 with TRBJ1-6; 9 positions match TRBD1. V shed 4 bases, J shed 9 bases, and the junction held 4 bases outside the gene matches. This CDR3 comprises 14 residues. The germline V gene encodes CDR1 SGHAT and CDR2 FQNNGV. Here the CDR3 reads CASSSGQGSSPLHF. The CDR3 coding sequence is TGTGCCAGCAGCTCCGGACAGGGGAGTTCACCCCTCCACTTT.

The chain links TRBV2 to TRBJ2-7, with 8 bases aligning to TRBD1. Germline CDR1 and CDR2: SNHLY and FYNNEI. The V and J ends lost 5 bases and 6 bases, in that order; junction bases with no gene match: 3. The CDR3 length is 12 residues. In DNA, the CDR3 is TGTGCCAGCAGTTACAGGGGGAGCGAGCAGTACTTC. Protein: CASSYRGSEQYF.

The chain has TRBV6-5 and TRBJ1-1; 8 positions match TRBD1. This CDR3 spans 15 amino acids. V lost 7 bases, J lost 1 base, and 8 bases stayed unmatched. Germline assignment: CDR1 MNHEY and CDR2 SVGAGI. CDR3 sequence (DNA): TGTGCCAGCACCGCAGGACAGGGTACGAACACTGAAGCTTTCTTT. Protein product: CASTAGQGTNTEAFF.

The gene calls are TRBV29-1 and TRBJ2-7; D perhaps matches TRBD1 (5 bases). The CDR3 length is 11 residues. Germline loops: CDR1 SQVTM, CDR2 ANQGSEA. Between the trimmed V and J ends, which lost 7 bases and 6 bases, there was a span of 13 bases. The CDR3 sequence: CSGRAQGEQYF. CDR3 nucleotides: TGCAGCGGGAGAGCTCAGGGCGAGCAGTACTTC.

V is TRBV19 and J is TRBJ1-6; TRBD1 matches 7 bases. V shed 3 bases, J shed 10 bases, and the junction held 9 bases outside the gene matches. The CDR3 loop spans 15 amino acids. Germline values: CDR1 LNHDA, CDR2 SQIVND (reference sequence). The CDR3 loop is CASSITGDLGSPLHF. The CDR3, as DNA: TGTGCCAGTAGTATCACAGGGGACCTGGGATCACCCCTCCACTTT.

The rearrangement uses TRBV14 and TRBJ2-7; D unclear. Trimming took 1 base from V and 0 from J, leaving 10 bases between them. Germline CDR1 reads SGHDN; CDR2 reads FVKESK. CDR3 size: 15 residues. The CDR3 sequence: CASSQGQKNSYEQYF. CDR3 sequence (DNA): TGTGCCAGCAGCCAAGGCCAGAAGAACTCCTACGAGCAGTACTTC.

The chain links TRBV18 to TRBJ1-1; the D is unclear. Germline CDR1 and CDR2: KGHSH and LQKENI. The length of the CDR3 is 15 residues. V was trimmed by 1 base and J by 3 bases, leaving 12 bases between them. For the CDR3, the DNA is TGTGCCAGCTCACCACTCCAATTACCGGACACTGAAGCTTTCTTT. It encodes CASSPLQLPDTEAFF.

The rearrangement uses TRBV18 and TRBJ2-1; no clear D gene. Trimming pared 2 bases from V and 0 bases from J, leaving 5 bases between. CDR3 length: 14 amino acids. From germline, CDR1 is KGHSH and CDR2 LQKENI. The CDR3 region is CASSPNYSYNEQFF. The CDR3 region has the DNA TGTGCCAGCTCACCAAACTACTCCTACAATGAGCAGTTCTTC. Combining the CDR3 with reference TRBV18 and TRBJ2-1 gives the whole variable domain NAGVMQNPRHLVRRRGQEARLRCSPMKGHSHVYWYRQLPEEGLKFMVYLQKENIIDESGMPKERFSAEFPKEGPSILRIQQVVRGDSAAYFCASSPNYSYNEQFFGPGTRLTVL.

This chain connects TRBV7-9 to TRBJ1-6, with D perhaps TRBD1 (6 bases). Germline assignment: CDR1 SEHNR and CDR2 FQNEAQ (reference sequence). The V and J ends lost 5 bases and 10 bases respectively, with 21 bases between them. The length of the CDR3 is 16 residues. The CDR3 sequence is CASSLREGVGGSPLHF. CDR3 coding DNA: TGTGCCAGCAGCCTTCGGGAGGGGGTAGGAGGCTCACCCCTCCACTTT.

As concerns this clone: Germline and junction disagree at one end, which may indicate a read error. CDR3 in amino acids: CASSPGRVQIF. The CDR3 DNA sequence: TGTGCCAGCTCACCAGGGAGGGTCCAGATCTTC. J is TRBJ2-1 and V is TRBV18, with 7 bases matching TRBD2. The CDR3 is 11 amino acids. Per germline, CDR1 KGHSH and CDR2 LQKENI. Full variable domain (missing parts from reference TRBV18 and TRBJ2-1): NAGVMQNPRHLVRRRGQEARLRCSPMKGHSHVYWYRQLPEEGLKFMVYLQKENIIDESGMPKERFSAEFPKEGPSILRIQQVVRGDSAAYFCASSPGRVQIFGPGTRLTVL.

CDR3 loop: CASSTIPNQPQHF. CDR3 nucleotide sequence: TGTGCCAGCAGCACTATCCCCAATCAGCCCCAGCATTTT. The genes are TRBV7-3 and TRBJ1-5; no definite D call. V was clipped by 5 bases and J by 3 bases, with 8 bases between them. CDR1 and CDR2 (germline): SGHTA, FQGTGA. There are 13 residues in the CDR3.

This sequence joins TRBV28 and TRBJ1-3; unclear D gene. Germline values: CDR1 MDHEN, CDR2 SYDVKM. The CDR3 covers 12 residues. V gave up 6 bases and J gave up 4 bases, with 7 bases separating them. CDR3 protein: CASRNRGNTIYF. The CDR3 region has the DNA TGTGCCAGCAGAAACAGAGGAAACACCATATATTTT.

This chain connects TRBV20-1 to TRBJ2-7, with a weak D call TRBD1 (6 bases). The CDR3 runs to 13 residues. Per germline, CDR1 DFQATT and CDR2 SNEGSKA (reference sequence). V lost 3 bases and J lost 7, with 16 bases in between. The DNA for the CDR3 is TGCAGTGCTAGTGCCGCAGGGGCTCGGGAGCAGTACTTC. Translating gives CSASAAGAREQYF.

The genes are TRBV7-2 and TRBJ2-7; D gene ambiguous. The length of the CDR3 is 13 residues. Germline-derived CDR1 and CDR2 are SGHTA and FQGNSA. Trimming removed 3 bases from V and 1 base from J, with 7 bases in between. The CDR3 spells CASSFTQSYEQYF. CDR3 nucleotides: TGTGCCAGCAGCTTCACACAGTCCTACGAGCAGTACTTC.

V and J are TRBV5-1 and TRBJ1-5, with TRBD1 as a possible D gene (5 bases). The CDR3 contains 15 residues. Germline-derived CDR1 and CDR2 are SGHRS and YFSETQ. The V end lost 1 base, the J end lost 5 bases, and 13 bases lay between the germline ends. The CDR3 DNA reads TGCGCCAGCAGCTTGTTAGGGGAAATCGATCAGCCCCAGCATTTT. Its protein is CASSLLGEIDQPQHF.